This is a list of T cell receptor beta chains from one sample in a study of blood T cell repertoires in COVID-19. The data were produced by immunoSEQ multiplex PCR, yet TCRdb's version contains in-frame clones alone and is incomplete. The sample has roughly 190,000 clones, around 83% seen once. What was sequenced was PBMCs or T cells enriched from blood (not recorded which). Source of these receptors: a young woman who had been exposed to COVID-19. Both conserved end residues are part of each CDR3. A D gene is named only where the DNA matches it firmly. Size is stated for part of the rows, as once, few or many counts, or as a class when the clone is expanded.

>-|-|TRBJ2-2|TRBV6-2/TRBV6-3
TGTGCCAGCAGTTACCTTTTTTTAGGCAGGGGAGACACCGGGGAGCTGTTTTTT
CASSYLFLGRGDTGELFF
>TRBD1|-|TRBJ2-2|TRBV5-6
TGTGCCAGCAGCAAGCCCTCTTCCTCGGGACAGCTCACCGGGGAGCTGTTTTTT
CASSKPSSSGQLTGELFF
>TRBD1|-|TRBJ1-4|TRBV5-4
TGTGCCAGCAGCTTACAGGGGCGCAATCATGAAAAACTGTTTTTT
CASSLQGRNHEKLFF
>TRBD1|-|TRBJ2-7|TRBV4-3
TGCGCCAGCAGCCAGGAACAGGGGCCGTACGCCGAGCAGTACTTC
CASSQEQGPYAEQYF
>-|-|TRBJ2-7|TRBV27
TGTGCCAGCAGTTTAACAGCTTATACCTACGAGCAGTACTTC
CASSLTAYTYEQYF
>TRBD1|-|TRBJ2-7|TRBV4-2
TGTGCCAGCAGCCTCGGACAGGGCTCCTACGAGCAGTACTTC
CASSLGQGSYEQYF
>-|-|TRBJ1-5|TRBV5-6
TGTGCCAGCAGCTTGGATCGCGGCCATCAGCCCCAGCATTTT
CASSLDRGHQPQHF
>TRBD1|-|TRBJ1-2|TRBV4-3
TGCGCCAGCAGCCAAGACAGGGGGACCTATGGCTACACCTTC
CASSQDRGTYGYTF
>-|once|TRBJ1-2|TRBV4-3
TGCGCCAGCAGCCGCCTCCTAAAGGACAGAGACTATGGCTACACCTTC
CASSRLLKDRDYGYTF
>-|-|TRBJ2-7|TRBV7-9
TGTGCCAGCAGCTTAGGTGGGCCATCGGAGCAGTACTTC
CASSLGGPSEQYF
>-|-|TRBJ1-4|TRBV5-1
TGCGCCAGCAGGAGGATCAATGAAAAACTGTTTTTT
CASRRINEKLFF
>TRBD1|-|TRBJ2-7|TRBV18
TGTGCCAGCTCACCACGTGGGACAGGGCTGTACGAGCAGTACTTC
CASSPRGTGLYEQYF
>-|-|TRBJ1-1|TRBV19
TGTGCCAGTAGTAACTTCGCATTTCGAAACACTGAAGCTTTCTTT
CASSNFAFRNTEAFF
>-|once|TRBJ1-3|TRBV6-5
TGTGCCAGCCTAAGGGGCCCCTCTGGAAACACCATATATTTT
CASLRGPSGNTIYF
>TRBD1|-|TRBJ1-2|TRBV6-4
TGTGCCAGCAGTGTTGAACAGGGGGGCGGCTACACCTTC
CASSVEQGGGYTF
>-|-|TRBJ2-1|TRBV9
TGTGCCAGCAGCGGATACACCGACTCCTACAATGAGCAGTTCTTC
CASSGYTDSYNEQFF
>-|-|TRBJ1-2|TRBV9
TGTGCCAGCAGCGTTTCGGGGTTAGCTAACTATGGCTACACCTTC
CASSVSGLANYGYTF
>TRBD1|-|TRBJ2-5|TRBV27
TGTGCCAGCAGTGCTTATGGTAGGGGGACAGGGGAGACCCAGTACTTC
CASSAYGRGTGETQYF
>-|-|TRBJ2-7|TRBV5-8
TGTGCCAGCAGCAAAACTAAAGTTGGTTCTAACGAGCAGTACTTC
CASSKTKVGSNEQYF
>TRBD1|-|TRBJ1-2|TRBV2
TGTGCCAGCAGGGTAACAGGGGTAAATGGCTACACCTTC
CASRVTGVNGYTF
>TRBD1|few|TRBJ2-5|TRBV2
TGTGCCAGCGACAGGGCTCGCGAGACCCAGTACTTC
CASDRARETQYF
>-|-|TRBJ2-3|TRBV30
TGTGCCTGGAGTGTGGAGACAGATACGCAGTATTTT
CAWSVETDTQYF
>-|-|TRBJ1-1|TRBV13
TGTGCCAGCAGCCGGACACCCATGAACACTGAAGCTTTCTTT
CASSRTPMNTEAFF
>-|-|TRBJ1-4|TRBV5-6
TGTGCCAGCACCGAACAGGGTCGGACTAATGAAAAACTGTTTTTT
CASTEQGRTNEKLFF
>-|-|TRBJ1-6|TRBV7-8
TGTGCCAGCAAGGGGGTGGGAGACTCCTATAATTCACCCCTCCACTTT
CASKGVGDSYNSPLHF
>-|-|TRBJ1-5|TRBV18
TGTGCCAGCTCACCGAACCCCAGGGTTAGCAATCAGCCCCAGCATTTT
CASSPNPRVSNQPQHF
>-|-|TRBJ1-2|TRBV4-1
TGCGCCAGCAGCCAAGATCAAGGAGGGAGGGGTGATGGCTACACCTTC
CASSQDQGGRGDGYTF
>-|-|TRBJ2-3|TRBV11-2
TGTGCCAGCAGCTTAGCGGTGGATACGCAGTATTTT
CASSLAVDTQYF
>-|-|TRBJ2-5|TRBV4-3
TGCGCCAGCAGCCAAGACGGACAGGGAGGGGAGACCCAGTACTTC
CASSQDGQGGETQYF
>-|many|TRBJ1-1|TRBV2
TGTGCCAGCAGTGAAGGGGCGTGGGACACTGAAGCTTTCTTT
CASSEGAWDTEAFF
>-|-|TRBJ1-4|TRBV7-9
TGTGCCAGCAGCTTAGTATTGCAGGGAACTAATGAAAAACTGTTTTTT
CASSLVLQGTNEKLFF
>TRBD1|-|TRBJ2-7|TRBV19
TGTGCCAGTAGTATGTCGCTCCCGGGACAGGCCTACGAGCAGTACTTC
CASSMSLPGQAYEQYF
>TRBD2|-|TRBJ2-1|TRBV7-7
TGTGCCAGCAGCCCTAGGACTAGCGGGGCTAACAATGAGCAGTTCTTC
CASSPRTSGANNEQFF
>TRBD2|-|TRBJ2-3|TRBV5-1
TGCGCCAGCAGCTTGGAGGTTAGCGGGTTCTCAGATACGCAGTATTTT
CASSLEVSGFSDTQYF
>TRBD2|-|TRBJ2-7|TRBV5-1
TGCGCCAGCAGCTCCGTCCCGGGACTAGTTTACGAGCAGTACTTC
CASSSVPGLVYEQYF
>TRBD1|-|TRBJ2-1|TRBV3-1/TRBV3-2
TGTGCCAGCAGCCGCTTTCCGGGACAGGGCGGCAATGAGCAGTTCTTC
CASSRFPGQGGNEQFF
>TRBD2|-|TRBJ2-3|TRBV7-8
TGTGCCAGCAGCTCTAGCGGGGGGGCAGATACGCAGTATTTT
CASSSSGGADTQYF
>-|once|TRBJ2-7|TRBV19
TGTGCCAGTAGTTCTCTACAGGGTGCGGCCGCATCCCGCTACGAGCAGTACTTC
CASSSLQGAAASRYEQYF
>-|many|TRBJ2-7|TRBV3-1/TRBV3-2
TGTGCCAGCAGCCGGGGGGACCCCTACGAGCAGTACTTC
CASSRGDPYEQYF
>TRBD2|-|TRBJ2-1|TRBV7-6
TGTGCCAGCAGCCCCCGGACTAGCGGGGGGACTGAGCAGTTCTTC
CASSPRTSGGTEQFF
>TRBD2|-|TRBJ2-7|TRBV4-1
TGCGCCAGCAGCCAAGTGACCGGGGGGACTAAGTACTTC
CASSQVTGGTKYF
>TRBD2|once|TRBJ2-5|TRBV9
TGTGCCAGCAGCGTAGACAGCGGGGGGGGACAAGAGACCCAGTACTTC
CASSVDSGGGQETQYF
>TRBD2|-|TRBJ2-1|TRBV4-1
TGCGCCAGCAGCCAAGGAGCGGGGGGGCTAAGTGAGCAGTTCTTC
CASSQGAGGLSEQFF
>TRBD2|-|TRBJ2-3|TRBV6-1
TGTGCCAGCAGTGAGGACTGGGGAGGGAAGGTTACGGATACGCAGTATTTT
CASSEDWGGKVTDTQYF
>-|once|TRBJ2-5|TRBV14
TGTGCCAGCAGCCAAGGTACTGGAGAGACCCAGTACTTC
CASSQGTGETQYF
>TRBD2|-|TRBJ2-3|TRBV19
TGTGCCAGTAGTATTTTGGGACGGGGGGGCGACGATACGCAGTATTTT
CASSILGRGGDDTQYF
>TRBD1|once|TRBJ1-5|TRBV27
TGTGCCAGCAGTCCGACAGGGCAGCCCCAGCATTTT
CASSPTGQPQHF